A single sample is the source of the 29 T cell receptor beta chains below, sequenced in a study of shared clonotypes between healthy human individuals. Libraries were prepared by immunoSEQ multiplex PCR; TCRdb keeps only in-frame clonotypes and omits some of them. The data hold 2,500,000 or so clones, with around 90% observed a single time. Sequencing was done on a sample of naive CD4+ T cells sorted from blood. Subset described: CD45RA+ positively selected. The receptor set was obtained from a man between 18 and 35 years old in good health.

For this clone: The same CDR3 is also encoded by other DNA sequences in this sample. This chain joins TRBV19 and TRBJ1-6; maybe TRBD1 (5 bases). Per germline, CDR1 LNHDA and CDR2 SQIVND (reference sequence). Trimming removed 2 bases at V and 10 bases at J, with 9 bases between. The CDR3 sequence is 13 residues long. This CDR3 is CASSIQGNSPLHF. In DNA form, the CDR3 reads TGTGCCAGTAGTATACAGGGAAACTCACCCCTCCACTTT.

The chain carries TRBV27 and TRBJ1-1, with 8 bases lining up with TRBD1. Germline V gene sequence: CDR1 MNHEY, CDR2 SMNVEV (reference sequence). This CDR3 comprises 16 residues. The junction had 5 bases not matched to a gene; V was cut back by 1 base and J by 1 base. This chain's CDR3 is CASSLFPQGANTEAFF. Written as DNA, the CDR3 is TGTGCCAGCAGTTTATTTCCGCAGGGGGCGAACACTGAAGCTTTCTTT.

On this clone: This specimen includes other DNA sequences encoding the same CDR3. The rearrangement joins TRBV18 to TRBJ1-2, with D unresolved. There are 13 residues in the CDR3. V lost 4 bases, J lost 4 bases, and 10 bases lay in between. Germline CDR1 and CDR2: KGHSH and LQKENI. The CDR3 DNA reads as TGTGCCAGCTCACGTTCAGGAACCTATGGCTACACCTTC. Protein product: CASSRSGTYGYTF.

CDR3 region: CASSLIGGRGYTF. The CDR3 nucleotides are TGTGCCAGCAGCTTGATAGGAGGTCGGGGCTACACCTTC. This chain connects TRBV5-6 to TRBJ1-2; D gene ambiguous. CDR1 is SGHDT, CDR2 YYEEEE, per germline. The V end was cut by 1 base, the J end by 8 bases, with 12 bases between. This CDR3 contains 13 residues.

The chain recombines TRBV6-1 with TRBJ1-5; TRBD1 matches at 9 bases. Germline CDR1 MNHNS, CDR2 SASEGT. The junction had 6 bases not matched to a gene; V was cut back by 6 bases and J by 3 bases. This CDR3 is built from 15 residues. The CDR3 loop is CASSWDRDFNQPQHF. The CDR3 DNA sequence: TGTGCCAGCAGCTGGGACAGGGACTTCAATCAGCCCCAGCATTTT.

V gene TRBV11-2 combines with J gene TRBJ2-7; weak D call: TRBD2 (7 bases). The CDR3 is 16 amino acids. Trimming shortened V by 3 bases and J by 2 bases, and 17 bases separated the two germline ends. Germline CDR1 SGHAT, CDR2 FQNNGV. The CDR3 protein is CASSLGGAGNPYEQYF. The CDR3 DNA sequence: TGTGCCAGCAGCTTGGGGGGGGCAGGGAATCCCTACGAGCAGTACTTC.

Remarks on this clone: The sample contains more than one DNA sequence encoding this CDR3. The chain joins TRBV11-1 to TRBJ2-7; D remains unclear. This CDR3 spans 13 amino acids. With 2 bases removed from V and 3 bases from J, the gap between germline ends came to 8 bases. Germline CDR1 reads SGHAT; CDR2 reads FQDESV (reference sequence). The CDR3 bases are TGTGCCAGCAGCTTACTCGGCGGCTACGAGCAGTACTTC. Translated, it gives CASSLLGGYEQYF.

This clone was recorded once. The chain has TRBV6-5 and TRBJ1-1; D uncertain. Germline-derived CDR1 and CDR2 are MNHEY and SVGAGI. V lost 5 bases and J lost 3, with 10 bases in between. The CDR3 runs 13 residues. The DNA for the CDR3 is TGTGCCAGCAGTCCTTCACGGGACACTGAAGCTTTCTTT. This codes for CASSPSRDTEAFF.

This chain links TRBV6-1 with TRBJ2-7, with D perhaps matching TRBD1 (7 bases). Between the trimmed V and J ends, which lost 2 bases and 4 bases, there was a span of 12 bases. The CDR3 contains 14 residues. The germline gives CDR1 MNHNS, CDR2 SASEGT. For the CDR3, the DNA is TGTGCCAGCAGTGAACACCCAGGGGGGTACGAGCAGTACTTC. Its translation: CASSEHPGGYEQYF.

This chain links TRBV5-1 with TRBJ2-5; 13 positions match TRBD2. V lost 6 bases, J lost 5 bases, and 13 bases stayed unmatched. The CDR3 runs 17 residues. Germline CDR1 and CDR2: SGHRS and YFSETQ. The CDR3 nucleotides are TGCGCCAGCAACACCGGACTAGCGGGGGCGCTCGGGGAGACCCAGTACTTC. Its protein is CASNTGLAGALGETQYF. Based on the CDR3 plus reference TRBV5-1 and TRBJ2-5, the full variable domain is KAGVTQTPRYLIKTRGQQVTLSCSPISGHRSVSWYQQTPGQGLQFLFEYFSETQRNKGNFPGRFSGRQFSNSRSEMNVSTLELGDSALYLCASNTGLAGALGETQYFGPGTRLLVL.

Turning to this clone: This sample includes further DNA sequences coding for the same CDR3. The DNA for the CDR3 is TGTGCCAGCAGCTTCGTCAGGACCTACGAGCAGTACTTC. It encodes CASSFVRTYEQYF. V gene TRBV5-6 combines with J gene TRBJ2-7, with D uncertain. The germline gives CDR1 SGHDT, CDR2 YYEEEE. The CDR3 runs to 13 residues. V was clipped by 2 bases and J by 2 bases, with 8 bases between them.

The V call is TRBV7-8, the J call TRBJ1-5; TRBD1 is a possible D gene (6 bases). The CDR3 covers 13 residues. Germline lookup yields CDR1 SGHVS and CDR2 FQNEAQ. Trimming took off 4 bases at V and 4 bases at J, with 8 bases between the two ends. CDR3 sequence: CASSSGENQPQHF. The CDR3 nucleotides are TGTGCCAGCAGCTCAGGGGAAAATCAGCCCCAGCATTTT.

Notes on this clone: The identical CDR3 is also encoded by other nucleotide sequences in the sample. The rearrangement links TRBV5-6 to TRBJ2-5, with 8 positions matching TRBD1. Germline values: CDR1 SGHDT, CDR2 YYEEEE. V trimming: 2 bases; J trimming: 4 bases; junction bases outside the gene matches: 1. The CDR3 has 13 amino acids. CDR3: CASSFTGGETQYF. CDR3 coding DNA: TGTGCCAGCAGCTTTACAGGGGGAGAGACCCAGTACTTC.

V and J are TRBV27 and TRBJ2-7; the D gene is possibly TRBD1 (6 bases). V lost 3 bases, J lost 4 bases, and 16 bases lay in between. The CDR3 is 15 residues long. CDR1 and CDR2 from the germline V gene are MNHEY and SMNVEV (reference sequence). The CDR3 region is CASSLGASPQYEQYF. The CDR3 DNA follows: TGTGCCAGCAGTTTGGGGGCCTCCCCCCAATACGAGCAGTACTTC.

This chain connects TRBV7-9 to TRBJ1-4; D not certain. CDR3 length: 16 amino acids. V was cut by 5 bases and J by 0 bases, with 13 bases left in between. Germline CDR1 is SEHNR and CDR2 is FQNEAQ (reference sequence). The CDR3 nucleotides read TGTGCCAGCAGCGAAGGACGGACCGCAACTAATGAAAAACTGTTTTTT. As protein: CASSEGRTATNEKLFF. Together with reference TRBV7-9 and TRBJ1-4, the CDR3 gives the full variable domain: DTGVSQNPRHKITKRGQNVTFRCDPISEHNRLYWYRQTLGQGPEFLTYFQNEAQLEKSRLLSDRFSAERPKGSFSTLEIQRTEQGDSAMYLCASSEGRTATNEKLFFGSGTQLSVL.

The V and J genes are TRBV2 and TRBJ1-1; TRBD1 agrees at 7 bases. The CDR3 spans 15 residues. Per the germline V gene, CDR1 is SNHLY and CDR2 is FYNNEI. The junction had 9 bases not matched to a gene; V was cut back by 4 bases and J by 4 bases. For the CDR3, the DNA is TGTGCCAGCAGTGGGGAGACAGGGTTTGGCACTGAAGCTTTCTTT. Encoded protein: CASSGETGFGTEAFF.

The gene calls are TRBV11-2 and TRBJ2-1, with D uncertain. Between the trimmed V and J ends, which lost 3 bases and 1 base, there was a span of 10 bases. The CDR3 spans 15 residues. Germline CDR1 and CDR2: SGHAT and FQNNGV. Here the CDR3 DNA reads TGTGCCAGCAGCTTTGGGGAAAGTTCCTACAATGAGCAGTTCTTC. Its translation: CASSFGESSYNEQFF.

The chain combines TRBV11-2 with TRBJ2-7, with D perhaps matching TRBD2 (5 bases). Per the germline V gene, CDR1 is SGHAT and CDR2 is FQNNGV. V was cut by 4 bases and J by 2 bases, with 12 bases left in between. The CDR3 covers 14 residues. The CDR3, as DNA: TGTGCCAGCAGCTCGCCAACCGGGACCTACGAGCAGTACTTC. This encodes CASSSPTGTYEQYF.

The V gene is TRBV7-9, the J gene TRBJ1-3; D not certain. Germline CDR1 and CDR2: SEHNR and FQNEAQ (reference sequence). This CDR3 region has 19 residues. V lost 7 bases, J lost 0 bases, and 25 bases lay in between. The CDR3: CASTAYSQAGSSSGNTIYF. CDR3 bases: TGTGCCAGCACCGCATACAGTCAGGCAGGAAGTTCCTCTGGAAACACCATATATTTT.

The chain links TRBV2 to TRBJ1-2; D remains ambiguous. Germline V gene data show CDR1 as SNHLY and CDR2 as FYNNEI. V was clipped by 3 bases and J by 7 bases, with 9 bases between them. The length of the CDR3 is 12 residues. The CDR3 bases are TGTGCCAGCAGTGAGTCGGAATTTGGCTACACCTTC. This sequence encodes CASSESEFGYTF. The full variable domain, completed using reference TRBV2 and TRBJ1-2, is EPEVTQTPSHQVTQMGQEVILRCVPISNHLYFYWYRQILGQKVEFLVSFYNNEISEKSEIFDDQFSVERPDGSNFTLKIRSTKLEDSAMYFCASSESEFGYTFGSGTRLTVV.

Points on this clone: The sample contains more than one DNA sequence encoding this CDR3. Here the CDR3 DNA reads TGTGCCTGGAGGGCGGCTAGCACAGAGACCCAGTACTTC. Protein: CAWRAASTETQYF. V and J are TRBV30 and TRBJ2-5; tentatively, D is TRBD2 (5 bases). Germline CDR1 GTSNPN, CDR2 SVGIG (reference sequence). The CDR3 runs 13 residues. V dropped 3 bases and J dropped 4 bases, with 12 bases sitting between them.

The gene calls are TRBV7-2 and TRBJ2-2; 13 bases align to TRBD2. The V and J ends lost 5 bases and 2 bases, in that order; junction bases with no gene match: 5. Germline V gene data show CDR1 as SGHTA and CDR2 as FQGNSA. CDR3 size: 17 residues. CDR3 region: CASSPGTSGKNTGELFF. As DNA, the CDR3 is TGTGCCAGCAGCCCCGGGACTAGCGGGAAAAACACCGGGGAGCTGTTTTTT.

The chain couples TRBV6-5 to TRBJ2-5, with a possible D match to TRBD1 (6 bases). Trimming removed 6 bases from V and 5 bases from J, with 19 bases in between. CDR1 is MNHEY and CDR2 is SVGAGI in the germline V gene. The CDR3 sequence is 15 residues long. CDR3 nucleotides: TGTGCCAGCAGACCCCGGACAGACATAAGGGAGACCCAGTACTTC. Its protein is CASRPRTDIRETQYF.

In the case of this clone: An end of the junction does not agree with germline; a read error may underlie this. The chain joins TRBV7-7 to TRBJ2-2, with 13 positions matching TRBD2. Germline V gene sequence: CDR1 SSHAT, CDR2 FNYEAQ (reference sequence). The CDR3 runs 16 residues. The CDR3 DNA sequence: TGTGCTAGCAGTCCCGGACTAGCGGGAGAATTTAGGGAGCTGTTTTTT. Translated, it gives CASSPGLAGEFRELFF.

This chain uses TRBV18 with TRBJ1-2, with 8 nucleotides matching TRBD1. CDR1 KGHSH and CDR2 LQKENI come from the germline V gene. Trimming removed 3 bases from V and 2 bases from J; junction bases left unmatched: 5. There are 15 residues in the CDR3. The CDR3 sequence: CASSPMDRANYGYTF. The DNA for the CDR3 is TGTGCCAGCTCACCTATGGACAGGGCCAACTATGGCTACACCTTC. The full variable domain, completed using reference TRBV18 and TRBJ1-2, is NAGVMQNPRHLVRRRGQEARLRCSPMKGHSHVYWYRQLPEEGLKFMVYLQKENIIDESGMPKERFSAEFPKEGPSILRIQQVVRGDSAAYFCASSPMDRANYGYTFGSGTRLTVV.

On this clone itself: An end of the junction does not agree with germline; a read error may underlie this. The J gene is TRBJ2-3, the V gene TRBV6-1; possibly TRBD2 for D (6 bases). This CDR3 spans 16 amino acids. Per the germline V gene, CDR1 is MNHNS and CDR2 is SASEGT. The CDR3: CAISDRGTTSTDTQYF. The CDR3 DNA reads TGTGCCATCAGTGACCGCGGGACGACTAGCACAGATACGCAGTATTTT.

CDR3 sequence (DNA): TGTGCCAGTACCACTACAGGGGGCATGGGAGTCAGCAATCAGCCCCAGCATTTT. Its protein is CASTTTGGMGVSNQPQHF. The chain carries TRBV19 and TRBJ1-5, with 9 positions matching TRBD1. There are 18 residues in the CDR3. V was clipped by 7 bases and J by 1 base; unmatched bases: 14. CDR1 is LNHDA, CDR2 SQIVND, per germline (reference sequence).

A note on this clone: Other DNA sequences in this specimen translate into the identical CDR3. V and J are TRBV20-1 and TRBJ2-7; D uncertain. The CDR3 covers 11 residues. Per the germline V gene, CDR1 is DFQATT and CDR2 is SNEGSKA (reference sequence). V lost 3 bases to trimming and J lost 2 bases, with 5 bases between them. The CDR3, as DNA: TGCAGTGCTAGGAGTCCCTACGAGCAGTACTTC. Its translation: CSARSPYEQYF.

This clone has a single count. The rearrangement joins TRBV7-9 to TRBJ2-3, with TRBD2 matching over 13 bases. The CDR3 contains 15 residues. With V trimmed by 5 bases and J by 4 bases, 3 bases remained unmatched. Germline V gene data show CDR1 as SEHNR and CDR2 as FQNEAQ (reference sequence). The CDR3 region has the DNA TGTGCCAGCAGCGGACTAGCGGGGGTAGCAGATACGCAGTATTTT. Translated, it gives CASSGLAGVADTQYF.